This TCR beta chain is from a study of beta chain features in type 1 diabetes. At the level of the study: Similarity in age, gender and cell yields was seen between patients and healthy donors. Study conclusions and caveats: Moderately but significantly shorter TCRB CDR3s were found in Type 1 diabetes patients in all four CD4+ subsets.

Sorting with CD45RO/CCR7/CD25/CD127/CD95/CD27 yielded naive, central memory, regulatory and stem-like memory CD4+ cells. In all sorted populations, purity surpassed 98%. In this sample, this clone turned up a few times. The antigen is unknown. The whole isolated RNA underwent reverse transcription, so sequencing captured expressed TCRB transcripts. Only in-frame clones appear in the TCRdb table, and some are missing; sequencing was by immunoSEQ multiplex PCR. The data hold 640,000 or so clones, with over 10% observed a single time. The CDR3 has 14 amino acids. The V end lost 1 base, the J end lost 6 bases, and 11 bases lay between the germline ends. Germline CDR1 reads SGHNT; CDR2 reads YENEEA.

The chain recombines TRBV11-3 with TRBJ2-3; D is uncertain. Sequencing was carried out using naive CD4+ T cells from blood. The sequence was collected from a man aged 18 to 29 with type 1 diabetes. The CDR3 region is CASSLAQPRDTQYF. The CDR3 nucleotides are TGTGCCAGCAGCTTAGCACAACCTAGGGATACGCAGTATTTT.